This T cell receptor beta chain derives from a study of blood T cell repertoires in COVID-19 (dated by TCRdb to 2020 to 2021). About the study as a whole: Collaborator samples came from the United States, Italy and Spain and covered acute and convalescent phases of COVID-19. The prospective study material was composed of cDNA or gDNA derived from T cells, B-cell-depleted T cells, or PBMCs. Deeply sampled blood TCRbeta repertoires from subjects exposed to, actively infected with, or recovered from COVID-19 were included in the dataset. The repertoires were released in a freely available public database meant as a resource for research on the immune response to SARS-CoV-2. Samples were obtained from the ongoing ImmuneRACE study (first 160 participants) and from 1,254 subjects provided by 6 global collaborators. The sample metadata nearly always contained a de-identified subject ID, COVID-19 status, age in years and sex. Where available, HLA class I and class II types were obtained from metadata supplied by the sample provider rather than from assay-based typing. Here is what the overall study found, with its caveats: How much clinical and demographic metadata was included differed by source and by participant, and the metadata was provided uncurated.

As to this clone: The specificity of this receptor is unknown. Qualities for individual bases were not recorded, and no much larger clone is one base off.

Each collaborating institution followed its own protocols to collect whole blood in K2EDTA tubes. For TCRbeta analysis, collaborators shipped samples in one of three forms: frozen whole blood, isolated PBMCs, or DNA extracted from either of those sample types. TCRbeta CDR3 regions were amplified from genomic DNA using the immunoSEQ Assay, a bias-controlled multiplex PCR. The authors processed their data as follows. Nucleated cell counts per sample were estimated from amplification of reference gene primers within the assay. To quantify the absolute abundance of each unique TCRbeta CDR3 rearrangement, sequence reads were collapsed and filtered. For each sample, productive Simpson clonality was calculated as the square root of Simpson's diversity index over productive rearrangements. As stored in TCRdb, this immuneACCESS dataset retains in-frame rearrangements with V and J assigned. A fraction of the clones does not appear; measured against another copy, unresolved V genes explain less than half of the discrepancy, and the remainder lacks a known reason. The V and J calls and the clone size are those of that table, but D and trimming were determined from the DNA. Here the sample has more than 250,000 clones; approximately 85% occur a single time. 4% to 6% of the sample belongs to the ten largest clones.

From cysteine to phenylalanine, the CDR3 is 15 amino acids long. The CDR3 DNA has 45 bases and is translated from base 1. V is shortened by 1 base, J by 0 bases, and the region joining them spans 8 bases. The germline V gene provides CDR1 KGHSH and CDR2 LQKENI. The sequence came from a man aged 50-60 years with active or convalescent COVID-19. The rearrangement joined TRBV18 to TRBJ2-3; no D segment can be confidently identified. The sample taken for sequencing was peripheral blood. The CDR3 sequence is CASSPRTSSTDTQYF. The base sequence is TGTGCCAGCTCACCACGTACATCTAGCACAGATACGCAGTATTTT.